This T cell receptor (beta chain) was obtained from a study of cytomegalovirus exposure and HLA in healthy donors. In the study overall: Out of roughly 170 million T cells, an earlier analysis found 117 million unique TCR beta sequences in total. Points from the study as a whole: Certain indistinguishable V segments, among them TRBV6-2 and TRBV6-3, were excluded.

To note about this clone: Its target is not known.

A multiplex PCR was run with 60 Vbeta primers and 13 Jbeta primers. Per the original methods: Tens of millions of unique TCR beta chains, roughly 11 million of them shared, were counted by a later analysis. Generated by immunoSEQ multiplex PCR, the TCRdb table keeps only in-frame clones and is missing some. The V and J calls and clone size come from that table; D and trimming were worked out from the DNA. Of around 150,000 clones detected, approximately 80% appear once; the ten largest clones hold approximately 2%. V was cut by 2 bases and J by 9 bases, with 22 bases left in between. The CDR3 has 16 residues. Germline V gene lookup returns CDR1 MNHEY and CDR2 SVGAGI.

The V and J genes are TRBV6-5 and TRBJ2-5, with a tentative D call TRBD1 (6 bases). Sequenced: PBMCs. This clonotype was sampled from a man between 18 and 29 years old in good health and CMV-seronegative. The CDR3 is CASSYRAVGAGVAQYF. The CDR3 coding sequence is TGTGCCAGCAGTTACAGGGCGGTGGGGGCCGGGGTGGCCCAGTACTTC.